The 22 T cell receptor beta chains below were found in one sample sequenced in a study of cytomegalovirus exposure and HLA in healthy donors (dated by TCRdb to 2015 to 2018). To prepare the library, the immunoSEQ multiplex PCR assay was applied. The multiplex PCR relied on a mix of 60 forward primers for TCR Vbeta segments and 13 reverse primers for TCR Jbeta segments. TCRdb took over this immuneACCESS table, retaining in-frame rearrangements with V and J assigned. Such tables are incomplete; in checked studies, under half of the missing clones stem from an unresolved V gene, and the remainder is unexplained. The table for this sample lists 130,000 to 150,000 clones; approximately 79% of them were counted only once. Around 6.7% of the sample is held by the ten biggest clonotypes. The source material was PBMCs. All receptors come from a woman aged 40-49 years in good health and CMV-seropositive.

The genes are TRBV11-2 and TRBJ1-6; D is undetermined. Trimming pared 5 bases from V and 7 bases from J, leaving 9 bases between. Germline V gives CDR1 SGHAT, CDR2 FQNNGV. This CDR3 region has 13 residues. CDR3 sequence: CASSPDWNSPLHF. The CDR3 DNA sequence: TGTGCCAGCAGCCCAGACTGGAATTCACCCCTCCACTTT.

This clone was seen once. The chain is built from TRBV7-2 and TRBJ2-2, with 10 bases aligning to TRBD2. Germline CDR1 and CDR2: SGHTA and FQGNSA. V lost 5 bases to trimming and J lost 6 bases; unmatched junction nucleotides: 9. This CDR3 is 16 amino acids long. CDR3 nucleotides: TGTGCCAGCAGCACCCAACTAGCGGGATTGGCCGGGGAGCTGTTTTTT. This sequence encodes CASSTQLAGLAGELFF.

The chain recombines TRBV6-5 with TRBJ1-2; D is unresolved. CDR3 length equals 15 residues. Trimming removed 6 bases at V and 8 bases at J, with 22 bases between. Germline lookup yields CDR1 MNHEY and CDR2 SVGAGI. CDR3 sequence: CASSTTISGSLGYTF. The CDR3 DNA sequence: TGTGCCAGCAGCACCACGATCTCCGGGAGTCTCGGCTACACCTTC.

The V gene is TRBV7-9, the J gene TRBJ1-2; possible D gene TRBD1, 6 bases. Germline V CDR1 and CDR2: SEHNR, FQNEAQ (reference sequence). There are 13 residues in the CDR3. The CDR3 DNA sequence: TGTGCGTTATCGGGGGCGGGGGACTATGGCTACACCTTC. Amino acids: CALSGAGDYGYTF. The variable domain in full, with the rest retrieved from reference TRBV7-9 and TRBJ1-2, is DTGVSQNPRHKITKRGQNVTFRCDPISEHNRLYWYRQTLGQGPEFLTYFQNEAQLEKSRLLSDRFSAERPKGSFSTLEIQRTEQGDSAMYLCALSGAGDYGYTFGSGTRLTVV.

This clone has a handful of counts. Here the CDR3 reads CASSLTGTDEKLFF. For the CDR3, the DNA is TGTGCCAGCAGTTTGACAGGGACCGATGAAAAACTGTTTTTT. This chain connects TRBV2 to TRBJ1-4; 7 positions match TRBD1. The junction had 6 bases not matched to a gene; V was cut back by 5 bases and J by 6 bases. The CDR3 length is 14 residues. From germline, CDR1 is SNHLY and CDR2 FYNNEI.

Only a few counts were recorded for this clone. The rearrangement uses TRBV5-1 and TRBJ2-5; TRBD2 matches at 13 bases. CDR3 length equals 18 residues. CDR1 and CDR2 from the germline V gene are SGHRS and YFSETQ. With V trimmed by 0 bases and J by 0 bases, 5 bases remained unmatched. The CDR3 region is CASSLGLAGGLYQETQYF. The CDR3 nucleotides read TGCGCCAGCAGCTTGGGACTAGCGGGGGGACTGTACCAAGAGACCCAGTACTTC.

CDR3 amino acids: CASSGGTVFSEAFF. The CDR3 DNA sequence: TGTGCCAGCAGTGGCGGGACAGTTTTTTCTGAAGCTTTCTTT. V is TRBV27 and J is TRBJ1-1, with 7 bases matching TRBD1. V shed 5 bases and J 6 bases; nucleotides not matched to a gene: 9. From germline, CDR1 is MNHEY and CDR2 SMNVEV (reference sequence). CDR3 length: 14 amino acids.

This chain uses TRBV19 with TRBJ1-6; 9 positions agree with TRBD1. Germline loops: CDR1 LNHDA, CDR2 SQIVND (reference sequence). J lost 0 bases, V lost 7 bases, and 13 bases had no gene match. This CDR3 has 19 amino acids. DNA for the CDR3: TGTGCCAGTATCAAACCGTCCCGGGACAGGGACTCCTATAATTCACCCCTCCACTTT. This translates into CASIKPSRDRDSYNSPLHF.

This chain joins TRBV28 and TRBJ1-1, with D maybe TRBD1 (5 bases). V lost 5 bases and J 0 bases, leaving 10 bases between the germline ends. The CDR3 runs 14 residues. Germline CDR1 and CDR2: MDHEN and SYDVKM. CDR3 region: CASSPAGLNTEAFF. CDR3 bases: TGTGCCAGCAGTCCGGCAGGGCTGAACACTGAAGCTTTCTTT. Filled out from reference TRBV28 and TRBJ1-1, the complete variable domain reads DVKVTQSSRYLVKRTGEKVFLECVQDMDHENMFWYRQDPGLGLRLIYFSYDVKMKEKGDIPEGYSVSREKKERFSLILESASTNQTSMYLCASSPAGLNTEAFFGQGTRLTVV.

This chain uses TRBV28 with TRBJ2-7; 9 positions match TRBD1. Germline CDR1 MDHEN, CDR2 SYDVKM. The J segment lost 6 bases and the V segment lost 4 bases, leaving 10 bases of the junction unmatched. The CDR3 is made up of 15 amino acids. The CDR3: CASSSPAGTGLEQYF. Written as DNA, the CDR3 is TGTGCCAGCAGTTCCCCTGCCGGGACAGGGCTCGAGCAGTACTTC. The full variable domain, rest sourced from reference TRBV28 and TRBJ2-7, is DVKVTQSSRYLVKRTGEKVFLECVQDMDHENMFWYRQDPGLGLRLIYFSYDVKMKEKGDIPEGYSVSREKKERFSLILESASTNQTSMYLCASSSPAGTGLEQYFGPGTRLTVT.

The rearrangement joins TRBV19 to TRBJ1-2, with 8 bases aligning to TRBD1. From germline, CDR1 is LNHDA and CDR2 SQIVND (reference sequence). V was pared by 3 bases and J by 2 bases, with 8 bases of the junction left unmatched. This CDR3 is 16 amino acids long. The CDR3 reads CASSMLWSGGNYGYTF. The CDR3 DNA reads TGTGCCAGTAGTATGCTCTGGTCAGGGGGCAACTATGGCTACACCTTC.

This chain joins TRBV5-1 and TRBJ2-1; possible D gene TRBD2, 6 bases. Germline CDR1 is SGHRS and CDR2 is YFSETQ. This CDR3 comprises 13 residues. V gave up 2 bases and J gave up 6 bases, with 9 bases separating them. The DNA of the CDR3 is TGCGCCAGCAGCTTCAATAGCGGCAATGAGCAGTTCTTC. This sequence encodes CASSFNSGNEQFF.

The genes are TRBV5-6 and TRBJ2-7; weak D call: TRBD1 (5 bases). CDR1 and CDR2 (germline): SGHDT, YYEEEE. Trimming pared 2 bases from V and 2 bases from J, leaving 8 bases between. CDR3 length: 13 residues. For the CDR3, the DNA is TGTGCCAGCAGCTTAGCACAGGCCTACGAGCAGTACTTC. The encoded protein is CASSLAQAYEQYF.

The rearrangement links TRBV7-9 to TRBJ1-1; 7 nucleotides align to TRBD1. The J segment lost 1 base and the V segment lost 1 base, leaving 6 bases of the junction unmatched. The CDR3 runs 16 residues. CDR1 and CDR2 from the germline V gene are SEHNR and FQNEAQ (reference sequence). The CDR3 loop reads CASSLVNSGGNTEAFF. CDR3 DNA: TGTGCCAGCAGCTTAGTCAATTCAGGGGGGAACACTGAAGCTTTCTTT.

The chain joins TRBV5-4 to TRBJ2-7, with 8 bases aligning to TRBD1. The CDR3 is made up of 14 amino acids. Germline trimming cut 3 bases from V and 2 bases from J; bases unmatched to any gene: 4. CDR1 is SGHNT and CDR2 is YYREEE in the germline V gene (reference sequence). CDR3 nucleotide sequence: TGTGCCAGCAGCTACGGACAGGGCCCCTACGAGCAGTACTTC. Translation: CASSYGQGPYEQYF. The whole variable domain, remainder taken from reference TRBV5-4 and TRBJ2-7, is ETGVTQSPTHLIKTRGQQVTLRCSSQSGHNTVSWYQQALGQGPQFIFQYYREEENGRGNFPPRFSGLQFPNYSSELNVNALELDDSALYLCASSYGQGPYEQYFGPGTRLTVT.

This clone showed up just a few times. J is TRBJ1-1 and V is TRBV30; D is unclear. The CDR3 consists of 13 residues. V gave up 2 bases and J gave up 5 bases, with 12 bases separating them. Germline V lookup: CDR1 GTSNPN, CDR2 SVGIG (reference sequence). The CDR3 loop is CAWSSSGVTEAFF. The DNA of the CDR3 is TGTGCCTGGAGTAGCTCCGGGGTAACTGAAGCTTTCTTT.

This sequence joins TRBV7-9 and TRBJ2-3; 9 nucleotides line up with TRBD1. Trimming removed 1 base from V and 3 bases from J; junction bases left unmatched: 8. The CDR3 runs 17 residues. The germline V gene has CDR1 SEHNR and CDR2 FQNEAQ (reference sequence). CDR3 bases: TGTGCCAGCAGCTTAGAAGTAGGGACAGGGAAAACAGATACGCAGTATTTT. Its protein product is CASSLEVGTGKTDTQYF.

The gene calls are TRBV7-9 and TRBJ1-6; D is unresolved. Trimming cost V 5 bases and J 0 bases, with 11 bases left between them. The CDR3 totals 16 residues. Germline values: CDR1 SEHNR, CDR2 FQNEAQ (reference sequence). The CDR3 DNA is TGTGCCAGCAGCCACCAACAGAGCTCCTATAATTCACCCCTCCACTTT. Its protein product is CASSHQQSSYNSPLHF.

The chain uses TRBV28 and TRBJ2-6; D unresolved. The germline V gene encodes CDR1 MDHEN and CDR2 SYDVKM. The CDR3 sequence is 17 residues long. Between the trimmed V and J ends, which lost 8 bases and 0 bases, there was a span of 17 bases. The CDR3: CASASWAEISGANVLTF. The CDR3 bases are TGTGCCAGCGCCTCCTGGGCAGAAATCTCTGGGGCCAACGTCCTGACTTTC.

J is TRBJ2-1 and V is TRBV5-6, with 9 bases lining up with TRBD2. CDR3 length equals 16 residues. Losses at the gene ends were 3 bases for V and 2 bases for J; bases not matched to a gene: 6. Germline CDR1 reads SGHDT; CDR2 reads YYEEEE. In DNA form, the CDR3 reads TGTGCCAGCAGCTCCCGGGCGGGGGGGCCCTACAATGAGCAGTTCTTC. This sequence encodes CASSSRAGGPYNEQFF.

The CDR3 sequence: CASSHQTFGYTF. In DNA, the CDR3 is TGCGCCAGCAGCCACCAAACATTTGGCTACACCTTC. The gene calls are TRBV4-1 and TRBJ1-2; D not resolved. Germline V gene sequence: CDR1 MGHRA, CDR2 YSYEKL. Trimming pared 3 bases from V and 7 bases from J, leaving 9 bases between. The CDR3 is made up of 12 amino acids.

For this clone: At one end the junction does not follow the germline gene, possibly because of a read error. The chain uses TRBV6-1 and TRBJ2-5; TRBD2 aligns across 10 bases. Germline V lookup: CDR1 MNHNS, CDR2 SASEGT. The CDR3 has 14 residues. As DNA, the CDR3 is TGTGCCAGCAGTAAAGCGGGGGGGCCGGAGACCCAGTACTTC. It translates to CASSKAGGPETQYF.